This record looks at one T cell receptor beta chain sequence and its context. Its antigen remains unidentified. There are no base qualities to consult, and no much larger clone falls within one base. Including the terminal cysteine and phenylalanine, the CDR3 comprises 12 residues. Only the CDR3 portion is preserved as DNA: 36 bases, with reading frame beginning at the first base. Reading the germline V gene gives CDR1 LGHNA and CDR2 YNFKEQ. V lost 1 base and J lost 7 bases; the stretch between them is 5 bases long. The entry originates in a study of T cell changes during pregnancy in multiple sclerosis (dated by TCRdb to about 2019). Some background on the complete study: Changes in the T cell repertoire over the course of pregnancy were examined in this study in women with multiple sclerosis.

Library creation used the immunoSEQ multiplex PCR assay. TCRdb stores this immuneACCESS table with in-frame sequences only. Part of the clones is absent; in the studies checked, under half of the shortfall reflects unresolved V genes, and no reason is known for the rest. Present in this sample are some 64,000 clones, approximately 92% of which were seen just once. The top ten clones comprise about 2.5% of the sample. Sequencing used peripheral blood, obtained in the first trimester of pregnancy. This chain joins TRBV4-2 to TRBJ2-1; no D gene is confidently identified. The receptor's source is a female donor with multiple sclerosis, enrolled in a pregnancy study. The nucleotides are TGTGCCAGCAGCCAAGTCGGGAATGAGCAGTTCTTC. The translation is CASSQVGNEQFF.